This TCR beta chain was retrieved from a study of T cells after yellow fever vaccination. General study points: CD4 and CD8 compartments shared a small share of clonotypes.

In this sample, this clonotype turned up a few times. Its matching antigen is unknown. CDR3 length: 12 amino acids. V gave up 7 bases and J gave up 0 bases, with 7 bases separating them. Germline CDR1 is LGHNT and CDR2 is FRNRAP. TCRdb used MiXCR to reprocess the 5' RACE reads, holding one entry per CDR3 protein. The data show 100,000 to 150,000 distinct CDR3 sequences, about 15% seen once. The chain is built from TRBV12-5 and TRBJ2-7; possible D gene TRBD1, 5 bases. The starting material was CD8+ T cells sorted from PBMCs, obtained 5 days after the yellow fever booster vaccination. The receptor's source is a man aged 18 to 29 who received the YFV17D yellow fever vaccine. The CDR3 region has the DNA TGTGCTAGTGAGGGGCTCTCCTACGAGCAGTACTTC. This gives the protein CASEGLSYEQYF.